This T cell receptor beta chain was observed in a study of T cell responses to AZD1222 COVID-19 vaccine. J was trimmed by 4 bases and V by 0 bases; bases with no gene match: 6. The germline CDR1 and CDR2 sequences are SGHNT and YYREEE (reference sequence). The CDR3 has 15 amino acids. To note about this clone: Its antigen is undetermined.

Measured with immunoSEQ multiplex PCR; TCRdb has only the in-frame clones, and not every one. This sample has 130,000 to 150,000 clones; under 95% occur once, and the top ten carry 2.8%. General study results and limits: Breadth and depth of Spike-specific TCRs rose after two AZD1222 doses. Seropositive at baseline were only a handful of AZD1222 recipients.

The genes are TRBV5-4 and TRBJ1-1, with 7 nucleotides matching TRBD1. The source was peripheral blood, collected on day 0 of MenACWY control vaccination. This receptor was obtained from an adult in good health. The CDR3 DNA sequence: TGTGCCAGCAGCTTGGTGGAGGGGGCGGCCACTGAAGCTTTCTTT. It is translated as CASSLVEGAATEAFF.